These 18 T cell receptor beta chains came from one sample sequenced in a study of OX40 agonist ivuxolimab in advanced cancers. Produced via immunoSEQ multiplex PCR; TCRdb's table is partial and in-frame only. The sample has about 55,000 clones; about 86% are singletons. Material: CD4+ or CD8+ T cells sorted from blood, obtained in a trial of the OX40 agonist ivuxolimab. These receptors were collected from an adult with an advanced solid tumor such as melanoma, head and neck, liver or kidney cancer.

This clone was detected a few times. The rearrangement uses TRBV28 and TRBJ2-7; D gene ambiguous. Trimming removed 7 bases at V and 4 bases at J, with 17 bases between. The CDR3 runs 14 residues. Germline CDR1 is MDHEN and CDR2 is SYDVKM. The CDR3 loop reads CASKNSGPPYEQYF. CDR3 in DNA: TGTGCCAGCAAAAATTCCGGCCCACCTTACGAGCAGTACTTC.

CDR3 protein: CASSQGPGTGSNYGYTF. CDR3 nucleotide sequence: TGTGCCAGCAGCCAAGGACCCGGGACAGGGAGCAACTATGGCTACACCTTC. The chain joins TRBV4-2 to TRBJ1-2, with TRBD1 identical over 9 bases. The germline V gene has CDR1 LGHNA and CDR2 YNFKEQ. J was trimmed by 2 bases and V by 1 base; bases with no gene match: 8. This CDR3 comprises 17 residues.

This rearrangement joins TRBV7-8 to TRBJ2-7, with no clear D. This CDR3 has 18 amino acids. The germline V gene encodes CDR1 SGHVS and CDR2 FQNEAQ. The V end was cut by 2 bases, the J end by 0 bases, with 20 bases between. The CDR3 here is CASSLSRVANTYSYEQYF. CDR3 nucleotide sequence: TGTGCCAGCAGCTTATCTAGGGTCGCCAACACCTACTCCTACGAGCAGTACTTC. Full variable domain (outside the CDR3, taken from reference TRBV7-8 and TRBJ2-7): GAGVSQSPRYKVAKRGQDVALRCDPISGHVSLFWYQQALGQGPEFLTYFQNEAQLDKSGLPSDRFFAERPEGSVSTLKIQRTQQEDSAVYLCASSLSRVANTYSYEQYFGPGTRLTVT.

The rearrangement uses TRBV19 and TRBJ1-5; the D gene is possibly TRBD1 (6 bases). This CDR3 contains 17 residues. V lost 7 bases and J lost 4, with 23 bases in between. Germline V gives CDR1 LNHDA, CDR2 SQIVND (reference sequence). CDR3 nucleotides: TGTGCCAGTAACCCGGGGGGCAGGGCTTTGATTAATCAGCCCCAGCATTTT. As protein: CASNPGGRALINQPQHF.

This chain uses TRBV4-1 with TRBJ2-1, with 8 bases identical to TRBD2. The CDR3 is 17 residues long. Trimming at V came to 2 bases and at J to 8 bases, leaving 14 bases not matched to a gene. The germline CDR1 and CDR2 sequences are MGHRA and YSYEKL. This chain's CDR3 is CASSQLVRGGASDEQFF. The CDR3 DNA sequence: TGCGCCAGCAGCCAACTAGTACGGGGGGGCGCGAGCGATGAGCAGTTCTTC.

The chain joins TRBV18 to TRBJ2-5; 12 bases match TRBD2. Per germline, CDR1 KGHSH and CDR2 LQKENI. The V and J ends lost 6 bases and 5 bases, in that order; junction bases with no gene match: 7. The CDR3 has 15 amino acids. The CDR3 DNA reads as TGTGCCAGCTCGCTAGGACTAGCGGGACCGGAGACCCAGTACTTC. Translation gives CASSLGLAGPETQYF.

The rearrangement links TRBV6-5 to TRBJ2-7; D uncertain. This CDR3 has 14 residues. From germline, CDR1 is MNHEY and CDR2 SVGAGI. Trimming shortened V by 4 bases and J by 1 base, and 11 bases separated the two germline ends. For the CDR3, the DNA is TGTGCCAGCAGTTCCCCCCGCCCTTCCTACGAGCAGTACTTC. The encoded protein is CASSSPRPSYEQYF.

V is TRBV7-6 and J is TRBJ2-7; TRBD1 is a possible D gene (5 bases). V lost 1 base, J lost 3 bases, and 7 bases lay in between. In germline, CDR1 is SGHVS, CDR2 FNYEAQ. The CDR3 has 13 amino acids. In nucleotides, the CDR3 is TGTGCCAGCAGCTTAGAACAGGACTACGAGCAGTACTTC. Protein sequence: CASSLEQDYEQYF. The variable domain in full, completed from reference TRBV7-6 and TRBJ2-7, reads GAGVSQSPRYKVTKRGQDVALRCDPISGHVSLYWYRQALGQGPEFLTYFNYEAQQDKSGLPNDRFSAERPEGSISTLTIQRTEQRDSAMYRCASSLEQDYEQYFGPGTRLTVT.

The chain links TRBV6-6 to TRBJ2-7; 13 bases match TRBD2. Trimming took 4 bases from V and 3 from J; bases not matched to a gene: 6. This CDR3 contains 16 residues. CDR1 and CDR2 (germline): MNHNY, SVGAGI (reference sequence). CDR3: CASSSPGLAGVYEQYF. In nucleotides, the CDR3 is TGTGCCAGCAGTTCACCCGGACTAGCGGGAGTCTACGAGCAGTACTTC.

The CDR3 DNA is TGTGCCAGCAGCCTCCAAGAGACCCAGTACTTC. Its translation: CASSLQETQYF. The chain recombines TRBV2 with TRBJ2-5, with unresolved D. The V gene lost 6 bases and the J gene lost 1 base, with 3 bases spanning the gap. CDR3 length: 11 amino acids. The germline gives CDR1 SNHLY, CDR2 FYNNEI.

The chain carries TRBV11-2 and TRBJ2-2; D uncertain. V dropped 10 bases and J dropped 9 bases, with 12 bases sitting between them. CDR3 length: 11 residues. Germline V gene lookup returns CDR1 SGHAT and CDR2 FQNNGV. CDR3 DNA: TGTGCCACCCGGACCAGGAGGGAGCTGTTTTTT. It codes for CATRTRRELFF.

The CDR3 DNA reads TGCGCCAGTAGGGCGGAGAGGAACACTGAAGCTTTCTTT. Translation: CASRAERNTEAFF. The rearrangement uses TRBV5-1 and TRBJ1-1; D unclear. Germline values: CDR1 SGHRS, CDR2 YFSETQ. The CDR3 has 13 residues. V was pared by 8 bases and J by 1 base, with 12 bases between. The variable domain in full, with the rest retrieved from reference TRBV5-1 and TRBJ1-1, is KAGVTQTPRYLIKTRGQQVTLSCSPISGHRSVSWYQQTPGQGLQFLFEYFSETQRNKGNFPGRFSGRQFSNSRSEMNVSTLELGDSALYLCASRAERNTEAFFGQGTRLTVV.

The V gene is TRBV7-9, the J gene TRBJ1-2, with D possibly matching TRBD1 (5 bases). The V end lost 0 bases, the J end lost 7 bases, and 12 bases lay between the germline ends. There are 14 residues in the CDR3. Germline V gives CDR1 SEHNR, CDR2 FQNEAQ (reference sequence). CDR3 amino acids: CASSLAGQGAGYTF. In nucleotides, the CDR3 is TGTGCCAGCAGCTTAGCCGGACAAGGCGCTGGCTACACCTTC.

This chain joins TRBV28 and TRBJ1-1; D gene uncertain. Germline CDR1 reads MDHEN; CDR2 reads SYDVKM. This CDR3 contains 14 residues. V lost 2 bases and J lost 1, with 8 bases in between. CDR3 residues: CASSLRRTNTEAFF. CDR3 DNA sequence: TGTGCCAGCAGTTTAAGGCGGACGAACACTGAAGCTTTCTTT.

This rearrangement joins TRBV9 to TRBJ2-2; 9 bases align to TRBD2. Germline V gene sequence: CDR1 SGDLS, CDR2 YYNGEE. Germline trimming cut 0 bases from V and 8 bases from J; bases unmatched to any gene: 11. CDR3 size: 17 residues. CDR3 sequence reads: CASSVAHSGRTRGELFF. In nucleotides, the CDR3 is TGTGCCAGCAGCGTAGCTCACAGCGGGAGGACCCGTGGGGAGCTGTTTTTT. Full variable domain (rest looked up from reference TRBV9 and TRBJ2-2): DSGVTQTPKHLITATGQRVTLRCSPRSGDLSVYWYQQSLDQGLQFLIQYYNGEERAKGNILERFSAQQFPDLHSELNLSSLELGDSALYFCASSVAHSGRTRGELFFGEGSRLTVL.

The chain joins TRBV9 to TRBJ1-3, with D perhaps matching TRBD1 (6 bases). The germline V gene encodes CDR1 SGDLS and CDR2 YYNGEE. This CDR3 is 16 amino acids long. V dropped 3 bases and J dropped 0 bases, with 13 bases sitting between them. CDR3 protein: CASSGRQDLSGNTIYF. In DNA form, the CDR3 reads TGTGCCAGCAGCGGAAGACAGGACCTCTCTGGAAACACCATATATTTT.

The V gene is TRBV28, the J gene TRBJ2-1; 11 nucleotides match TRBD2. In germline, CDR1 is MDHEN, CDR2 SYDVKM. Trimming removed 8 bases from V and 8 bases from J; junction bases left unmatched: 8. This CDR3 comprises 14 residues. The CDR3 loop reads CASLAGGGYDEQFF. CDR3 nucleotides: TGTGCCAGCCTAGCGGGAGGTGGATATGATGAGCAGTTCTTC. The complete variable domain, with remaining parts taken from reference TRBV28 and TRBJ2-1, reads DVKVTQSSRYLVKRTGEKVFLECVQDMDHENMFWYRQDPGLGLRLIYFSYDVKMKEKGDIPEGYSVSREKKERFSLILESASTNQTSMYLCASLAGGGYDEQFFGPGTRLTVL.

The CDR3 DNA reads as TGTGCCAGCAGCCCCAATAGCGGGACGGGGCGCGAGCAGTACTTC. Translating gives CASSPNSGTGREQYF. V is TRBV7-9 and J is TRBJ2-5; 8 bases line up with TRBD2. The J call is doubtful: the DNA matches TRBJ2-7 better. The CDR3 runs to 15 residues. The germline V gene has CDR1 SEHNR and CDR2 FQNEAQ (reference sequence).